This T cell receptor (beta chain) was sequenced for a study of blood T cells in healthy people across ages. Study-wide context: Researchers report that template switching captured about one barcoded beta molecule per two T cells.

From germline, CDR1 is MRHNA and CDR2 SNTAGT. Trimming removed 5 bases from V and 3 bases from J; junction bases left unmatched: 11. The CDR3 is 17 residues long. Isolation yielded PBMCs, at least 6.5 million per sample, in every case. Alongside a J-beta primer mix, a sample-barcoded 5' primer served in a second PCR lasting roughly 7 to 11 cycles. Unique molecular identifiers of 12 random nucleotides labeled each cDNA. TCRdb ran MiXCR on the 5' RACE reads and lists one entry per CDR3 protein. Found here are about 640,000 distinct CDR3 sequences, 58% of them singletons; the top ten hold more than 35%. This receptor was identified in a man between 60 and 70 years old in good health. The material sequenced was blood. The V gene is TRBV6-4, the J gene TRBJ2-1; 9 bases agree with TRBD1. CDR3 protein: CASSRSVGTGSYNEQFF. For the CDR3, the DNA is TGTGCCAGCAGTCGAAGTGTAGGGACAGGGAGCTACAATGAGCAGTTCTTC.